Following are 24 T cell receptor beta chains from one sample sequenced in a study of T cells in Graves' hyperthyroidism and ophthalmopathy. There were TCR beta CDR3 regions amplified from RNA transcripts. A set of HTBI primers served as the primers for a first-round RT-PCR of the TCR CDR3. TCRdb re-called the multiplex PCR reads with MiXCR, one entry per CDR3 protein. The sample carries 350,000 to 400,000 distinct CDR3 sequences, 15% recorded once. Sequencing used blood. The receptors stem from a woman under 40 with Graves' hyperthyroidism.

The rearrangement links TRBV18 to TRBJ1-2; perhaps TRBD1 as D (5 bases). The CDR3 sequence is 15 residues long. Germline lookup yields CDR1 KGHSH and CDR2 LQKENI. V was trimmed by 0 bases and J by 4 bases, leaving 12 bases between them. CDR3 coding DNA: TGTGCCAGCTCACCACCGGCAGGGCAGGGCTATGGCTACACCTTC. Amino acids: CASSPPAGQGYGYTF.

At least ten counts were recorded for this clonotype. The chain couples TRBV27 to TRBJ2-7; 7 nucleotides match TRBD1. CDR3 length equals 12 residues. V trimming: 6 bases; J trimming: 5 bases; junction bases outside the gene matches: 4. The germline V gene has CDR1 MNHEY and CDR2 SMNVEV (reference sequence). This CDR3 reads CASRRTGDEQYF. The DNA for the CDR3 is TGTGCCAGCAGACGAACAGGGGACGAGCAGTACTTC.

At least ten counts were recorded for this clonotype. One base away lies a much larger clone, so this may be a sequencing read error. V and J are TRBV7-2 and TRBJ2-5, with D hard to call. Trimming left V 2 bases short and J 4 bases short, with 2 bases between. Germline loops: CDR1 SGHTA, CDR2 FQGNSA. This CDR3 is 11 amino acids long. The CDR3 DNA sequence: TGTGCCAGCAGCTTACCAGAGACCCAGTACTTC. It specifies CASSLPETQYF.

The table lists this clonotype with a few counts. J is TRBJ1-1 and V is TRBV6-4; D perhaps matches TRBD1 (5 bases). The CDR3 sequence is 18 residues long. The ends were cut back, 0 bases at V and 1 base at J, with 18 bases in the middle. CDR1 is MRHNA, CDR2 SNTAGT, per germline. As DNA, the CDR3 is TGTGCCAGCAGTGACTCGCCCTTAGGGGCACAATGGAACACTGAAGCTTTCTTT. Its protein product is CASSDSPLGAQWNTEAFF.

This clonotype was recorded many times. The chain uses TRBV28 and TRBJ2-7; D is ambiguous. The CDR3 totals 15 residues. The V gene's germline CDR1 is MDHEN and CDR2 SYDVKM. V shed 6 bases and J shed 4 bases, with 19 bases lying between them. The CDR3 nucleotides read TGTGCCAGCAGAATAAATTTACACCTTGGTTACGAGCAGTACTTC. Its translation is CASRINLHLGYEQYF. Full variable domain (missing parts from reference TRBV28 and TRBJ2-7): DVKVTQSSRYLVKRTGEKVFLECVQDMDHENMFWYRQDPGLGLRLIYFSYDVKMKEKGDIPEGYSVSREKKERFSLILESASTNQTSMYLCASRINLHLGYEQYFGPGTRLTVT.

In this sample, this clonotype turned up a few times. V is TRBV7-3 and J is TRBJ2-2, with D perhaps matching TRBD1 (6 bases). Trimming cost V 3 bases and J 6 bases, with 8 bases left between them. The CDR3 sequence is 13 residues long. CDR1 is SGHTA and CDR2 is FQGTGA in the germline V gene. The CDR3 here is CASSFEGAGELFF. In nucleotides, the CDR3 is TGTGCCAGCAGCTTTGAGGGGGCCGGGGAGCTGTTTTTT.

The table lists this clonotype with a few counts. The chain recombines TRBV30 with TRBJ2-3; D call uncertain. Germline V gives CDR1 GTSNPN, CDR2 SVGIG (reference sequence). Trimming pared 2 bases from V and 3 bases from J, leaving 9 bases between. The CDR3 extends over 13 amino acids. The chain's CDR3 is CAWSQLSTDTQYF. The DNA of the CDR3 is TGTGCCTGGAGTCAGCTAAGTACAGATACGCAGTATTTT.

This clonotype has a count of ten or more. The chain links TRBV28 to TRBJ2-3, with TRBD1 as a possible D gene (6 bases). Germline V gene lookup returns CDR1 MDHEN and CDR2 SYDVKM. Trimming cost V 1 base and J 1 base, with 21 bases left between them. This CDR3 spans 19 amino acids. The CDR3 bases are TGTGCCAGCAGTTTATCCTCGGGCACAGAGGGGGTACGCACAGATACGCAGTATTTT. Amino acid sequence: CASSLSSGTEGVRTDTQYF.

The sample holds a few counts of this clonotype. The J gene is TRBJ2-1, the V gene TRBV29-1; the match to TRBD1 covers 10 bases. This CDR3 comprises 15 residues. Trimming cost V 7 bases and J 8 bases; bases outside gene matches: 14. Germline CDR1 SQVTM, CDR2 ANQGSEA. The CDR3, as DNA: TGCAGCGCCCTTACCTTCCGGGACAGGGGCCATGAGCAGTTCTTC. Amino acid sequence: CSALTFRDRGHEQFF.

The table lists this clonotype with many counts. This chain joins TRBV9 and TRBJ1-2; 8 bases align to TRBD1. CDR1 SGDLS and CDR2 YYNGEE come from the germline V gene. This CDR3 spans 13 amino acids. V was clipped by 4 bases and J by 6 bases; unmatched bases: 5. The DNA of the CDR3 is TGTGCCAGCAGCCCCCGACAGGGGCATGGCTACACCTTC. It specifies CASSPRQGHGYTF.

This clonotype was seen at least ten times. The J gene is TRBJ2-1, the V gene TRBV7-9, with D perhaps TRBD1 (6 bases). Germline assignment: CDR1 SEHNR and CDR2 FQNEAQ (reference sequence). The CDR3 length is 16 residues. Deletions cut 4 bases from V and 4 bases from J, with 17 bases between. Written as DNA, the CDR3 is TGTGCCAGCAGCTCCAACTTTGGGGGCCTATACAATGAGCAGTTCTTC. This encodes CASSSNFGGLYNEQFF.

The chain recombines TRBV19 with TRBJ1-5; D is perhaps TRBD1 (5 bases). The CDR3 length is 16 residues. The germline CDR1 and CDR2 sequences are LNHDA and SQIVND (reference sequence). V lost 3 bases and J 0 bases, leaving 12 bases between the germline ends. CDR3 region: CASSIGTGYSNQPQHF. For the CDR3, the DNA is TGTGCCAGTAGTATCGGAACAGGCTATAGCAATCAGCCCCAGCATTTT.

The chain joins TRBV28 to TRBJ1-1; D is uncertain. The germline V and J ends were trimmed by 5 bases and 0 bases, with 13 bases remaining between them. Germline-derived CDR1 and CDR2 are MDHEN and SYDVKM. The length of the CDR3 is 15 residues. The CDR3 nucleotides read TGTGCCAGCAGTACGGACTTTATAATGAACACTGAAGCTTTCTTT. Amino acids: CASSTDFIMNTEAFF.

This clonotype has at least ten counts. This chain uses TRBV11-2 with TRBJ2-1; 10 bases agree with TRBD2. With V trimmed by 1 base and J by 7 bases, 10 bases remained unmatched. Per germline, CDR1 SGHAT and CDR2 FQNNGV. The CDR3 spans 17 residues. The CDR3 loop reads CASSLGGWSSGRNEQFF. For the CDR3, the DNA is TGTGCCAGCAGCTTAGGGGGGTGGAGTAGCGGGAGGAATGAGCAGTTCTTC.

This clonotype was seen many times. The genes are TRBV29-1 and TRBJ2-1; 11 bases agree with TRBD1. Germline loops: CDR1 SQVTM, CDR2 ANQGSEA. The ends lost 6 bases at V and 6 bases at J; junction bases unmatched: 10. CDR3 length: 15 residues. This CDR3 reads CSVKSGTGGGNEQFF. DNA of the CDR3: TGCAGCGTCAAATCCGGGACAGGGGGGGGCAATGAGCAGTTCTTC.

Ten or more counts support this clonotype. The V call is TRBV6-1, the J call TRBJ2-2; D gene unclear. CDR3 length equals 13 residues. Trimming pared 8 bases from V and 5 bases from J, leaving 12 bases between. Germline V gene sequence: CDR1 MNHNS, CDR2 SASEGT. CDR3 nucleotides: TGTGCCAGCCAGCAGTATGGGACCGGGGAGCTGTTTTTT. Residues: CASQQYGTGELFF.

This clonotype was found many times. The rearrangement uses TRBV18 and TRBJ2-7; D remains unclear. Per the germline V gene, CDR1 is KGHSH and CDR2 is LQKENI. This CDR3 has 12 amino acids. Trimming removed 6 bases from V and 5 bases from J, with 11 bases in between. CDR3 nucleotide sequence: TGTGCCAGCTCCCCGTCTGGAGACGAGCAGTACTTC. This sequence encodes CASSPSGDEQYF.

This clonotype was seen ten or more times. The junction departs from germline at one end; a sequencing error may be responsible. This chain uses TRBV5-1 with TRBJ2-1; D is undetermined. Germline CDR1 and CDR2: SGHRS and YFSETQ. The CDR3 loop spans 12 amino acids. CDR3 amino acids: CASSLDYNEQFF. CDR3 DNA: TGTGCCAGCAGCCTTGACTACAATGAGCAGTTCTTC.

This clonotype came up a few times. CDR3: CASRGLAGDFYNEQFF. CDR3 in DNA: TGTGCCAGCAGGGGACTAGCGGGAGATTTCTACAATGAGCAGTTCTTC. This chain uses TRBV6-1 with TRBJ2-1; the match to TRBD2 covers 14 bases. The V gene end was trimmed by 6 bases and the J gene end by 3 bases; junction bases not matched to a gene: 4. The CDR3 runs 16 residues. Per germline, CDR1 MNHNS and CDR2 SASEGT.

Notes on this clonotype: A read error may explain this, as a much larger clone is one base away. The rearrangement uses TRBV27 and TRBJ2-1; 7 bases map to TRBD1. Germline V lookup: CDR1 MNHEY, CDR2 SMNVEV (reference sequence). The V gene end was trimmed by 6 bases and the J gene end by 5 bases; junction bases not matched to a gene: 10. The CDR3 has 15 amino acids. CDR3 residues: CASSSDGTDHNEQFF. The CDR3 DNA is TGTGCCAGCAGCTCCGACGGGACAGACCACAATGAGCAGTTCTTC.

The sample holds a few counts of this clonotype. This chain connects TRBV6-1 to TRBJ2-1; 9 bases line up with TRBD2. This CDR3 region has 15 residues. V dropped 3 bases and J dropped 11; count of bases not matched to a gene: 11. In germline, CDR1 is MNHNS, CDR2 SASEGT. The DNA for the CDR3 is TGTGCCAGCAGTGAGTCGGCTAGCGGGAACGGGAAGCAGTTCTTC. It yields the protein CASSESASGNGKQFF.

As DNA, the CDR3 is TGTGCAACCTGTCGGCCTAGCGGGAGCTATGAGCAGTTCTTC. Translation gives CATCRPSGSYEQFF. The rearrangement joins TRBV27 to TRBJ2-1, with TRBD2 matching over 10 bases. The CDR3 totals 14 residues. Germline V lookup: CDR1 MNHEY, CDR2 SMNVEV (reference sequence).

This clonotype showed up many times. The chain recombines TRBV24-1 with TRBJ2-6; possibly TRBD2 for D (5 bases). Trimming removed 9 bases from V and 2 bases from J, with 10 bases in between. The CDR3 consists of 14 residues. The germline CDR1 and CDR2 sequences are KGHDR and SFDVKD. CDR3 protein: CATEGGPGANVLTF. The CDR3 DNA reads as TGTGCCACCGAAGGAGGCCCTGGGGCCAACGTCCTGACTTTC.

This clonotype was found a few times. This chain uses TRBV11-2 with TRBJ2-2; TRBD1 matches at 8 bases. The V gene end was trimmed by 1 base and the J gene end by 0 bases; junction bases not matched to a gene: 7. Germline values: CDR1 SGHAT, CDR2 FQNNGV. The CDR3 length is 18 residues. The CDR3 bases are TGTGCCAGCAGCTTAGGCCGGACAGGGCGGACGAACACCGGGGAGCTGTTTTTT. Translated, it gives CASSLGRTGRTNTGELFF.